A selection of T cell receptor beta chains follows, all from one sample in a study of untreated major depressive disorder. Only in-frame clones appear in the TCRdb table, and some are missing; sequencing was by immunoSEQ multiplex PCR. The table records some 20,000 clones, about 90% of them present only once. Sequencing was done on a sample of CD4+ T cells from PBMCs. The receptors derive from a woman aged 25 to 39 in good health. Each CDR3 is given with its conserved first and last residue. A D gene is named only where the DNA matches it firmly. Clone size appears in some rows only: once, few, many, or a class for an expanded clone.

>TRBJ1-5|-|TRBV7-2|-
TGTGCCAGCGCCACCCAGCCCTTCCAGCCCCAGCATTTT
CASATQPFQPQHF
>TRBJ2-5|-|TRBV4-3|-
TGCGCCAGCAGCCAGGACCGATCGGGGCAGGGGTATGGAGAGACCCAGTACTTC
CASSQDRSGQGYGETQYF
>TRBJ1-1|TRBD1|TRBV10-3|-
TGTGCCATCAGTGACCCGGGACAGCCGAACACTGAAGCTTTCTTT
CAISDPGQPNTEAFF
>TRBJ1-6|-|TRBV2|few
TGTGCCATCTCGCGGGAGTTTAATTCACCCCTCCACTTT
CAISREFNSPLHF
>TRBJ2-3|TRBD2|TRBV5-4|-
TGCACGAGCGGGGTTGGAGATACGCAGTATTTT
CTSGVGDTQYF
>TRBJ2-7|-|TRBV6-5|-
TGTGCCAGCAGTTACGTAGGCTCGTCCTACGAGCAGTACTTC
CASSYVGSSYEQYF
>TRBJ2-2|TRBD2|TRBV29-1|medium-sized
TGCAGCGCCGTTGACGGGGGGACCCCGGGCACCGGGGAGCTGTTTTTT
CSAVDGGTPGTGELFF
>TRBJ1-2|-|TRBV2|-
TGTGCCAGCTTAGGAGCCGCGGTGGGTCATGGCTACACCTTC
CASLGAAVGHGYTF
>TRBJ1-4|-|TRBV6-5|-
TGTGCCAGCAGTTACTCGAGGGACCGACTGTTTTTT
CASSYSRDRLFF
>TRBJ1-1|-|TRBV27|-
TGTGCCAGCAGTTTATGGGGGTCAGAAGCTTTCTTT
CASSLWGSEAFF
>TRBJ1-6|TRBD1|TRBV4-1|-
TGCGCCAGCAGCAGGGACAGCACTCCCTATAATTCACCCCTCCACTTT
CASSRDSTPYNSPLHF
>TRBJ1-6|TRBD1|TRBV28|-
TGTGCCAGCAGTTACGTCCCGACAGGGTGGTGGAATTCACCCCTCCACTTT
CASSYVPTGWWNSPLHF
>TRBJ1-1|-|TRBV7-2|-
TGTGCCAGCAGGAAACAAGGAGGTGAAGCTTTCTTT
CASRKQGGEAFF
>TRBJ1-5|-|TRBV7-9|-
TGTGCCAGCAGCGGTCGGACAGAGAGGGAGCCCCAGCATTTT
CASSGRTEREPQHF
>TRBJ2-1|-|TRBV6-5|-
TGTGCCAGCAGTTACTCGCGGGGAAAGTATGAGCAGTTCTTC
CASSYSRGKYEQFF
>TRBJ2-3|TRBD1|TRBV10-3|-
TGTGCCACTAGTACAGGGGAACGGACAGATACGCAGTATTTT
CATSTGERTDTQYF
>TRBJ1-2|TRBD1|TRBV6-4|-
TGTGCCAGCAGTGAAGGGACAGGGATAAGGAGCTACACCTTC
CASSEGTGIRSYTF
>TRBJ1-4|TRBD1|TRBV6-6|-
TGTGCCAGCATCAAATACCCACAGGGGGCGCTTGAAAAACTGTTTTTT
CASIKYPQGALEKLFF
>TRBJ1-6|TRBD1|TRBV18|-
TGTGCCAGCTCACTCGGGGACAGGGATTCACCCCTCCACTTT
CASSLGDRDSPLHF
>TRBJ1-2|-|TRBV9|-
TGTGCCAGCACTCTCGCCCAGGGAGAGGGCTACACCTTC
CASTLAQGEGYTF
>TRBJ2-7|TRBD1|TRBV6-5|once
TGTGCCAGCAGTTCCCACAGGGGGCCGTACTCCTACGAGCAGTACTTC
CASSSHRGPYSYEQYF
>TRBJ2-1|TRBD2|TRBV28|-
TGTGCCAGCGGGGGGAGGGGAACAAGCTCCTACAATGAGCAGTTCTTC
CASGGRGTSSYNEQFF
>TRBJ1-1|-|TRBV9|once
TGTGCCAGCAGCACCAATACAGGTACCGAAGCTTTCTTT
CASSTNTGTEAFF
>TRBJ1-5|-|TRBV19|-
TGTGCCAGTAGTATAGAGACCGGGACGGCCTCGGGTCAGCCCCAGCATTTT
CASSIETGTASGQPQHF
>TRBJ2-7|-|TRBV10-2|-
TGCGCCAGCACTTCCAGGGGAAAGGGCGAGCAGTACTTC
CASTSRGKGEQYF
>TRBJ1-6|-|TRBV7-2|-
TGTGCCAGCAGCTTAGCTTATTCACCCCTCCACTTT
CASSLAYSPLHF
>TRBJ1-6|TRBD1|TRBV5-6|-
TGTGCCAGCAGCATAAAACCGGGACAGGGTGGATCACCCCTCCACTTT
CASSIKPGQGGSPLHF
>TRBJ1-1|-|TRBV5-1|-
TGCGCCAGCAGCTTGGATCAGCGATCCGCTGAAGCTTTCTTT
CASSLDQRSAEAFF
>TRBJ2-7|TRBD1|TRBV19|-
TGTGCCAGTAGTATGCGGGACAGGGGGGACTACGAGCAGTACTTC
CASSMRDRGDYEQYF
>TRBJ1-1|-|TRBV2|-
TGTGCCAGCAGTGTCACGCAGGGGAACACTGAAGCTTTCTTT
CASSVTQGNTEAFF
>TRBJ1-1|TRBD1|TRBV6-5|-
TGTGCCAGCACTCTTCGGACAGGGAGGAACACTGAAGCTTTCTTT
CASTLRTGRNTEAFF
>TRBJ2-7|TRBD2|TRBV5-1|-
TGCGCCAGCAGCCTGTCGGGGACTAGCGGTAACGAGCAGTACTTC
CASSLSGTSGNEQYF
>TRBJ1-1|-|TRBV29-1|-
TGCAGCGTTGTAGGTAGGGGGAGCGGAGGGGAAGCTTTCTTT
CSVVGRGSGGEAFF
>TRBJ1-2|-|TRBV28|-
TGTGCCAGCAGTTTTGAGGTAGCCCTCCTTCGCGGCTACACCTTC
CASSFEVALLRGYTF
>TRBJ2-3|-|TRBV25-1|-
TGTGCCAGCAGTCTGAGCGGAGATACGCAGTATTTT
CASSLSGDTQYF
>TRBJ2-7|TRBD1|TRBV6-6|once
TGTGCCAGCAAATTGAGTGCCAGGGGGCCCTACGAGCAGTACTTC
CASKLSARGPYEQYF
>TRBJ1-6|-|TRBV5-1|-
TGCGCCAGCAGCCCTATAATGGACGGATCCTATAATTCACCCCTCCACTTT
CASSPIMDGSYNSPLHF
>TRBJ2-7|TRBD2|TRBV6-1|-
TGTGCCAGCACCCACGGGACTATGGGCTACGAGCAGTACTTC
CASTHGTMGYEQYF
>TRBJ2-6|-|TRBV4-3|-
TGCGCCAGCAGCCAAGATGGGGCAGGCCTCTCTGGGGCCAACGTCCTGACTTTC
CASSQDGAGLSGANVLTF
>TRBJ2-5|-|TRBV11-2|few
TGTGCCAGCAGCGCGGGACCCCAAGAGACCCAGTACTTC
CASSAGPQETQYF
>TRBJ2-7|-|TRBV7-9|-
TGTGCCAGCAGCTGGGGATACGGAACTGGGAACGAGCAGTACTTC
CASSWGYGTGNEQYF
>TRBJ1-5|-|TRBV7-6|-
TGTGCCAGCAGTAAAGTGGCAGGTAGCAATCAGCCCCAGCATTTT
CASSKVAGSNQPQHF